The entry below describes one TCR beta chain. Its antigen is still unknown. Germline V gene lookup returns CDR1 SGHTS and CDR2 YDEGEE. With 0 bases clipped from V and 7 bases from J, the junction kept 8 bases outside the gene matches. This CDR3 has 16 residues. The data were obtained in a study of T cell responses to AZD1222 COVID-19 vaccine. Whole-study findings and limits: Elevations in Spike-specific TCR breadth and depth followed administration of two AZD1222 doses. Clonal diversity was possibly underestimated, and the donors were mostly white British, with more females. At baseline, seropositivity was found in only a handful of AZD1222 recipients. The CD4 TCRs associated with vaccination extended across spike and predominated at 160-218 and 743-854.

The protocol was immunoSEQ multiplex PCR, while the TCRdb copy is restricted to in-frame clones and leaves out a portion. The data contain 75,000 to 100,000 clones, approximately 83% of them singletons. The chain uses TRBV5-8 and TRBJ2-1, with TRBD1 matching 9 bases. The source material was peripheral blood, sampled on day 0 of AZD1222 vaccination. This TCR was sampled from an adult in good health. CDR3 residues: CASSLVPHRGRNEQFF. As DNA, the CDR3 is TGTGCCAGCAGCTTGGTTCCTCACAGGGGGCGAAATGAGCAGTTCTTC.